This TCR beta chain was identified in a study of CXCR3-negative and CXCR3-positive naive CD8 T cells. Study-wide background: Summed over all libraries, TRB reads came to some 130 million, with about 1.5 +/- 0.3 million per library. Overall study results and limits: Relative to memory CD8+ cells, whose diversity was much lower, both naive subsets had comparably high diversity. After cryopreservation, CXCR3 expression dropped partially; most assays used fresh PBMCs. Within a donor, both naive subsets shared TRBV-TRBJ usage, unlike memory cells.

TRB cDNA was prepared as libraries by UMI-labeled 5' RACE. TCRdb re-called the 5' RACE reads and shows each CDR3 protein once, DNA omitted. The listing records under 55,000 distinct CDR3 sequences. For this clonotype: Its target is not known.

The CDR3 length is 11 residues. Per the germline V gene, CDR1 is SNHLY and CDR2 is FYNNEI. The chain recombines TRBV2 with TRBJ2-7. This TCR was recovered from a human donor in good health. Some clones in this sample may be carry-over from other donors' samples. Sample: memory CD8+ T cells from blood. This CDR3 reads CAIHRDYEQYF.